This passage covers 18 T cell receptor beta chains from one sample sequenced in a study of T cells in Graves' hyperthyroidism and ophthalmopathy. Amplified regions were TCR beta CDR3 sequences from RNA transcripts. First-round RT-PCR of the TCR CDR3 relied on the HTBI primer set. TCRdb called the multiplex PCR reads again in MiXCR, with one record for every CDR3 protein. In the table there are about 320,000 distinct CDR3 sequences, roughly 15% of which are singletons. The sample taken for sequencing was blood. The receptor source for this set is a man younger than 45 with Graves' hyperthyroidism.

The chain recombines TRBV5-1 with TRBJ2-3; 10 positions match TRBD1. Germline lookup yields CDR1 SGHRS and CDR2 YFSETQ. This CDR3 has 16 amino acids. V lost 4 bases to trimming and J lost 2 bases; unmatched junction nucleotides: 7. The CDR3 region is CASSPDRGLLTDTQYF. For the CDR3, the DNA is TGCGCCAGCAGCCCTGACAGGGGGCTTCTCACAGATACGCAGTATTTT.

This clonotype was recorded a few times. CDR3 residues: CASSLVPGASGRGGNEQFF. CDR3 sequence (DNA): TGTGCCAGCAGCTTAGTCCCGGGGGCTAGCGGGAGGGGTGGCAATGAGCAGTTCTTC. The V gene is TRBV7-3, the J gene TRBJ2-1; 12 bases line up with TRBD2. This CDR3 contains 19 residues. CDR1 and CDR2 (germline): SGHTA, FQGTGA. The V segment lost 2 bases and the J segment 6 bases; nucleotides outside the gene matches: 14.

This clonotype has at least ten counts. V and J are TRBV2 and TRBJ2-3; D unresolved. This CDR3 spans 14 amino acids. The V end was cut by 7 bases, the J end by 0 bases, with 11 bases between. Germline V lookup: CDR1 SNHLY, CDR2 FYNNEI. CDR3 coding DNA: TGTGCCAGCAATTTACAGTTTAGCACAGATACGCAGTATTTT. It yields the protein CASNLQFSTDTQYF.

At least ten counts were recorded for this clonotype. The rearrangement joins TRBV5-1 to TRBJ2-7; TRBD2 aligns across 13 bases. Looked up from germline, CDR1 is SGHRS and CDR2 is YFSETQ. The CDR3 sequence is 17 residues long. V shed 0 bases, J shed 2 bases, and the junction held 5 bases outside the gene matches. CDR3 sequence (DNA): TGCGCCAGCAGCTTGGGGACTAGCGGGAGTAGCACCTACGAGCAGTACTTC. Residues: CASSLGTSGSSTYEQYF.

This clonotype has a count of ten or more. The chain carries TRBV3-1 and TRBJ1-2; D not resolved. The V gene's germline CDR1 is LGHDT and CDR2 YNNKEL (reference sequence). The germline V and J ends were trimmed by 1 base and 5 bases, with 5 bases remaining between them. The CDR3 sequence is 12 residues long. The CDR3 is CASSQGNYGYTF. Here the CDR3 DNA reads TGTGCCAGCAGCCAAGGGAATTATGGCTACACCTTC.

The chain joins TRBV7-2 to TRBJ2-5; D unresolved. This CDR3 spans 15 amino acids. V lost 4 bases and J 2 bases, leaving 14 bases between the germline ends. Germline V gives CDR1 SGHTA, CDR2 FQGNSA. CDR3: CASSSGFGLQETQYF. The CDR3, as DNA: TGTGCCAGCAGCTCGGGTTTCGGGCTTCAAGAGACCCAGTACTTC.

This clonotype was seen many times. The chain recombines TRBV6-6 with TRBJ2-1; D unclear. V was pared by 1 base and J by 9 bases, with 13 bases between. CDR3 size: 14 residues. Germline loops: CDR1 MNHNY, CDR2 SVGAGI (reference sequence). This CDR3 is CASSYLRPVGEQFF. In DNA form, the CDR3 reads TGTGCCAGCAGTTACTTACGCCCCGTGGGTGAGCAGTTCTTC.

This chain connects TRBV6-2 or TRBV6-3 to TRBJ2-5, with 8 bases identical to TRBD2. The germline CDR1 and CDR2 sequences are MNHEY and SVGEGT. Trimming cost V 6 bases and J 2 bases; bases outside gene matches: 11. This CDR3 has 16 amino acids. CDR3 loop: CASRALLAEIQETQYF. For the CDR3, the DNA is TGTGCCAGCAGAGCCCTACTAGCGGAGATACAAGAGACCCAGTACTTC.

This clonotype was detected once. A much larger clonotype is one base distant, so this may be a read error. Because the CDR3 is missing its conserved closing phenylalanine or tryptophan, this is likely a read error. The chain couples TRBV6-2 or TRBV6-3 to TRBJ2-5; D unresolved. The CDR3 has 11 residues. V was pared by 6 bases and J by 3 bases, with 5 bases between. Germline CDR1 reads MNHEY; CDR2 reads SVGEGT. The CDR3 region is CASRFKETQYL. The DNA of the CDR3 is TGTGCCAGCAGATTTAAAGAGACCCAGTACTTA.

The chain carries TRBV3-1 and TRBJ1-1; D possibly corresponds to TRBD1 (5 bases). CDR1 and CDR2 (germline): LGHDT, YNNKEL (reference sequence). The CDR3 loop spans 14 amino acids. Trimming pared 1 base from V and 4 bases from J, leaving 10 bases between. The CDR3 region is CASSQVWGSTEAFF. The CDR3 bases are TGTGCCAGCAGCCAAGTATGGGGGAGCACTGAAGCTTTCTTT.

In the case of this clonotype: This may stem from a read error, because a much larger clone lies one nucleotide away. The CDR3: CVTSRDLGSDEQYF. CDR3 in DNA: TGTGTCACCAGCAGAGATTTGGGGTCGGACGAGCAGTACTTC. The V and J genes are TRBV15 and TRBJ2-7; D uncertain. The CDR3 consists of 14 residues. Per germline, CDR1 LNHNV and CDR2 YYDKDF (reference sequence).

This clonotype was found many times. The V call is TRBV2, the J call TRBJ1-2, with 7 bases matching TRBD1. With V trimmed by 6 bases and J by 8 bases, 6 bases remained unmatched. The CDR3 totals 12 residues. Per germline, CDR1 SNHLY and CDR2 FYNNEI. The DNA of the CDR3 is TGTGCCAGCAGAGCGACAGGGTACGGCTACACCTTC. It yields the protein CASRATGYGYTF.

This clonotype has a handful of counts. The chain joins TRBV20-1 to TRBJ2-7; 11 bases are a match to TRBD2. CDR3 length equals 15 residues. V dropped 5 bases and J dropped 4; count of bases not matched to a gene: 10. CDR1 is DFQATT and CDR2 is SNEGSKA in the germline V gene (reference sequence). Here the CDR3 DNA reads TGCAGTGCTCATTCACTAGCGGGAGCGATTTACGAGCAGTACTTC. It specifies CSAHSLAGAIYEQYF.

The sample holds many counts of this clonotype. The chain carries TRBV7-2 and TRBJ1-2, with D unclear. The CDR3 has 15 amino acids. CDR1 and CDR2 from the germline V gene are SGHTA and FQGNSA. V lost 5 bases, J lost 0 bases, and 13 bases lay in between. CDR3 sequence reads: CASSPRRGANYGYTF. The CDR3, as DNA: TGTGCCAGCAGCCCAAGACGGGGAGCTAACTATGGCTACACCTTC.

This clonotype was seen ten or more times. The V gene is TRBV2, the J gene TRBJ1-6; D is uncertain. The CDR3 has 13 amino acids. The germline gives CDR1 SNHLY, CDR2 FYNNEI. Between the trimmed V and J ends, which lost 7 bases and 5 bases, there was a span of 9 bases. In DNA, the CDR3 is TGTGCCAGCATGAGCTTCAATAATTCACCCCTCCACTTT. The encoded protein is CASMSFNNSPLHF.

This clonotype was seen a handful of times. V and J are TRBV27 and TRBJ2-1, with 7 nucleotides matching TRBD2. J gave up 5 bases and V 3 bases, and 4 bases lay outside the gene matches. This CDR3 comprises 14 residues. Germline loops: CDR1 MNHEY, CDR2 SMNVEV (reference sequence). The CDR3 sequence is CASSFLAAHNEQFF. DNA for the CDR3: TGTGCCAGCAGTTTTCTAGCGGCCCACAATGAGCAGTTCTTC.

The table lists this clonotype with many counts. DNA of the CDR3: TGTGCCAGCAGTTTACGGGGACCCTACGAGCAGTACTTC. Its protein is CASSLRGPYEQYF. J is TRBJ2-7 and V is TRBV27; the D gene could be TRBD1 or TRBD2 (5 bases each). Trimming removed 2 bases from V and 2 bases from J, with 7 bases in between. The CDR3 has 13 amino acids. The V gene's germline CDR1 is MNHEY and CDR2 SMNVEV (reference sequence).

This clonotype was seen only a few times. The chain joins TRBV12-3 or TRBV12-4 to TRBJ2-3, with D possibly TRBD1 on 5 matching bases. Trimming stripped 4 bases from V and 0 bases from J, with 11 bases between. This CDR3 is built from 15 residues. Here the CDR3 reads CASSSDRTSTDTQYF. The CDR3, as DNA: TGTGCCAGCAGTTCCGACAGAACTAGCACAGATACGCAGTATTTT.